The TCR beta chain described here comes from a study of T cell repertoires in ileal Crohn's disease. CDR1 MNHEY and CDR2 SVGAGI come from the germline V gene. Losses at the gene ends were 8 bases for V and 9 bases for J; bases not matched to a gene: 14. The CDR3 is 15 residues long. TCRdb's table, derived via immunoSEQ multiplex PCR, lists solely in-frame clones and lacks some. In the table there are about 15,000 clones, about three quarters of which are singletons. Time point described: neoterminal ileum biopsy at postoperative endoscopy, about 6 months after surgery. The rearrangement joins TRBV6-5 to TRBJ2-1; 9 nucleotides match TRBD1. The receptor comes from an adult with Crohn's disease. Sequenced: ileal tissue. CDR3: CASSSGTGKLFEQFF. CDR3 nucleotide sequence: TGTGCCAGCTCAAGCGGGACAGGGAAATTATTTGAGCAGTTCTTC.